Listed here are 30 T cell receptor beta chains from one sample, sequenced in a study of T cell changes during pregnancy in multiple sclerosis. Using immunoSEQ multiplex PCR, the repertoire was profiled, and TCRdb retains in-frame clones only, with some absent. The table has about 28,000 clones, about 90% seen once. The sample in question was peripheral blood, obtained in the first trimester of pregnancy. The receptors were gathered from a female donor in good health, enrolled as a control in a pregnancy study.

The rearrangement links TRBV30 to TRBJ1-4, with TRBD1 identical over 9 bases. This CDR3 contains 14 residues. Trimming removed 7 bases from V and 6 bases from J; junction bases left unmatched: 9. Germline lookup yields CDR1 GTSNPN and CDR2 SVGIG (reference sequence). CDR3 protein: CASDSGTGYEKLFF. DNA of the CDR3: TGTGCCTCGGATAGTGGGACAGGGTATGAAAAACTGTTTTTT.

The chain has TRBV11-3 and TRBJ2-1; 9 bases agree with TRBD1. Germline-derived CDR1 and CDR2 are SGHNT and YENEEA. The CDR3 length is 14 residues. V was pared by 3 bases and J by 3 bases, with 0 bases of the junction left unmatched. This CDR3 is CASSLGQGYNEQFF. The CDR3, as DNA: TGTGCCAGCAGCTTGGGACAGGGCTACAATGAGCAGTTCTTC. The variable domain in full, with the rest retrieved from reference TRBV11-3 and TRBJ2-1, is EAGVVQSPRYKIIEKKQPVAFWCNPISGHNTLYWYLQNLGQGPELLIRYENEEAVDDSQLPKDRFSAERLKGVDSTLKIQPAELGDSAVYLCASSLGQGYNEQFFGPGTRLTVL.

This chain joins TRBV7-2 and TRBJ2-5; TRBD2 might be the D (6 bases). The V gene's germline CDR1 is SGHTA and CDR2 FQGNSA. The CDR3 has 14 amino acids. V was shortened by 5 bases and J by 1 base, with 11 bases between the two germline ends. In DNA form, the CDR3 reads TGTGCCAGCAGCCTAAGCGGGTCCCAAGAGACCCAGTACTTC. This translates into CASSLSGSQETQYF.

The chain carries TRBV5-1 and TRBJ2-5, with 10 nucleotides matching TRBD1. CDR3 length equals 16 residues. Germline V gives CDR1 SGHRS, CDR2 YFSETQ. V lost 4 bases to trimming and J lost 2 bases; unmatched junction nucleotides: 8. The DNA of the CDR3 is TGCGCCAGCAGCGTTGCCGGGACAGGGGCACAAGAGACCCAGTACTTC. Encoded protein: CASSVAGTGAQETQYF.

The V gene is TRBV19, the J gene TRBJ1-4; D is unclear. Trimming cost V 3 bases and J 7 bases, with 6 bases left between them. Germline-derived CDR1 and CDR2 are LNHDA and SQIVND (reference sequence). The CDR3 covers 12 residues. For the CDR3, the DNA is TGTGCCAGTAGTATCCGCGGTGAAAAACTGTTTTTT. Its translation is CASSIRGEKLFF.

The chain links TRBV5-1 to TRBJ1-5, with D maybe TRBD1 (6 bases). CDR1 and CDR2 from the germline V gene are SGHRS and YFSETQ. This CDR3 contains 15 residues. Trimming cost V 1 base and J 3 bases, with 11 bases left between them. The CDR3 reads CASSLTGTFNQPQHF. The CDR3 region has the DNA TGCGCCAGCAGCTTGACAGGGACCTTCAATCAGCCCCAGCATTTT. The full variable domain, with the rest looked up from reference TRBV5-1 and TRBJ1-5, is KAGVTQTPRYLIKTRGQQVTLSCSPISGHRSVSWYQQTPGQGLQFLFEYFSETQRNKGNFPGRFSGRQFSNSRSEMNVSTLELGDSALYLCASSLTGTFNQPQHFGDGTRLSIL.

The gene calls are TRBV7-6 and TRBJ2-7; TRBD2 matches at 10 bases. The CDR3 runs to 17 residues. J was trimmed by 1 base and V by 0 bases; bases with no gene match: 6. Germline-derived CDR1 and CDR2 are SGHVS and FNYEAQ. The DNA of the CDR3 is TGTGCCAGCAGCTTAGCGCCCCAGCGGGGGGGATCCTACGAGCAGTACTTC. This gives the protein CASSLAPQRGGSYEQYF.

The chain joins TRBV2 to TRBJ2-7, with TRBD2 as a possible D gene (6 bases). Trimming pared 8 bases from V and 0 bases from J, leaving 14 bases between. CDR1 and CDR2 (germline): SNHLY, FYNNEI. The CDR3 consists of 14 residues. In nucleotides, the CDR3 is TGTGCCAGCTTACGGGGGATAAGCTCCTACGAGCAGTACTTC. It is translated as CASLRGISSYEQYF.

The CDR3 DNA is TGTGCCAGCAGTTCAGGGGATCAGCCCCAGCATTTT. As protein: CASSSGDQPQHF. The chain carries TRBV6-6 and TRBJ1-5, with a tentative D call TRBD1 (6 bases). In germline, CDR1 is MNHNY, CDR2 SVGAGI (reference sequence). V shed 4 bases and J shed 5 bases, with 6 bases lying between them. The CDR3 runs to 12 residues.

CDR3 sequence (DNA): TGTGCCAGCAGTGAATACAGGGCGGGGGAGCAGTACTTC. Translated: CASSEYRAGEQYF. The chain has TRBV25-1 and TRBJ2-7, with D possibly being TRBD2 (6 bases). Germline CDR1 MGHDK, CDR2 SYGVNS. Trimming shortened V by 0 bases and J by 7 bases, and 10 bases separated the two germline ends. There are 13 residues in the CDR3.

The V and J genes are TRBV14 and TRBJ1-1; maybe TRBD1 (5 bases). CDR1 is SGHDN, CDR2 FVKESK, per germline. The CDR3 is 17 residues long. Between the trimmed V and J ends, which lost 0 bases and 4 bases, there was a span of 18 bases. The CDR3 sequence is CASSQDVLGGSGTEAFF. DNA for the CDR3: TGTGCCAGCAGCCAAGATGTTCTGGGGGGTAGTGGCACTGAAGCTTTCTTT.

V is TRBV9 and J is TRBJ2-1; 9 bases are shared with TRBD2. Per the germline V gene, CDR1 is SGDLS and CDR2 is YYNGEE. The CDR3 sequence is 16 residues long. V dropped 6 bases and J dropped 8; count of bases not matched to a gene: 15. As DNA, the CDR3 is TGTGCCAGCACCTCCGGGAGGGGAGCGGGAGGCCATGAGCAGTTCTTC. It encodes CASTSGRGAGGHEQFF.

The chain carries TRBV29-1 and TRBJ1-1; TRBD1 matches at 10 bases. V lost 5 bases to trimming and J lost 8 bases; unmatched junction nucleotides: 20. CDR1 is SQVTM and CDR2 is ANQGSEA in the germline V gene. This CDR3 comprises 17 residues. The CDR3 sequence is CSVRGGGTGVPIVEAFF. CDR3 nucleotides: TGCAGCGTTAGGGGTGGGGGGACAGGGGTGCCCATCGTCGAAGCTTTCTTT.

The J gene is TRBJ2-7, the V gene TRBV5-1; 13 bases match TRBD2. Germline V lookup: CDR1 SGHRS, CDR2 YFSETQ. This CDR3 region has 16 residues. J lost 5 bases, V lost 4 bases, and 9 bases had no gene match. CDR3 region: CASSILAGGPRHEQYF. The DNA of the CDR3 is TGCGCCAGCAGCATACTAGCGGGAGGGCCAAGACACGAGCAGTACTTC.

The J gene is TRBJ1-1, the V gene TRBV5-8; weak D call: TRBD1 (5 bases). The CDR3 is made up of 14 amino acids. Germline CDR1 reads SGHTS; CDR2 reads YDEGEE. V lost 2 bases and J lost 1, with 9 bases in between. CDR3 DNA: TGTGCCAGCAGCTTTAATGACAGGAACACTGAAGCTTTCTTT. Protein product: CASSFNDRNTEAFF.

The chain employs TRBV6-5 and TRBJ1-5, with 7 bases identical to TRBD1. The CDR3 spans 15 residues. The J segment lost 9 bases and the V segment lost 6 bases, leaving 14 bases of the junction unmatched. Germline loops: CDR1 MNHEY, CDR2 SVGAGI. CDR3 nucleotides: TGTGCCAGCAGGCCCGCGGGACAGATATTTGCGCCCCAGCATTTT. Protein sequence: CASRPAGQIFAPQHF.

The chain uses TRBV4-1 and TRBJ1-2; 7 bases are a match to TRBD1. CDR1 is MGHRA, CDR2 YSYEKL, per germline. The J segment lost 8 bases and the V segment lost 6 bases, leaving 15 bases of the junction unmatched. The CDR3 covers 15 residues. The CDR3 DNA reads TGCGCCAGCAGGGGGAGAAGACAGGGCGGCTTCGGCTACACCTTC. Translated, it gives CASRGRRQGGFGYTF.

The chain carries TRBV5-1 and TRBJ1-3, with 8 bases that match TRBD1. The CDR3 has 13 amino acids. Unmatched junction bases numbered 6, after V lost 0 bases and J lost 13 bases. Germline V CDR1 and CDR2: SGHRS, YFSETQ. The CDR3, as DNA: TGCGCCAGCAGCTTGGGGGGACAGGCCGGTATATATTTT. Its protein product is CASSLGGQAGIYF. The full variable domain, with the rest looked up from reference TRBV5-1 and TRBJ1-3, is KAGVTQTPRYLIKTRGQQVTLSCSPISGHRSVSWYQQTPGQGLQFLFEYFSETQRNKGNFPGRFSGRQFSNSRSEMNVSTLELGDSALYLCASSLGGQAGIYFGEGSWLTVV.

The gene calls are TRBV30 and TRBJ2-5; the D gene is possibly TRBD2 (6 bases). The end of the DNA aligns better with TRBJ2-7, so the J call may be wrong. The CDR3 spans 13 residues. Looked up from germline, CDR1 is GTSNPN and CDR2 is SVGIG (reference sequence). The chain's CDR3 is CAWKARGSYEQYF. The CDR3 DNA reads as TGTGCCTGGAAGGCGCGGGGCTCCTACGAGCAGTACTTC.

The chain has TRBV7-9 and TRBJ2-7; 13 bases are a match to TRBD2. Germline values: CDR1 SEHNR, CDR2 FQNEAQ (reference sequence). The CDR3 length is 12 residues. J lost 13 bases, V lost 2 bases, and 2 bases had no gene match. This CDR3 is CASSLTSGRGYF. The CDR3 DNA sequence: TGTGCCAGCAGCTTAACTAGCGGGAGGGGATACTTC.

The V gene is TRBV18, the J gene TRBJ2-3; the match to TRBD2 covers 10 bases. The CDR3 has 16 amino acids. V dropped 5 bases and J dropped 3; count of bases not matched to a gene: 8. Germline V gene lookup returns CDR1 KGHSH and CDR2 LQKENI. CDR3: CASSANSGRMTDTQYF. CDR3 coding DNA: TGTGCCAGCTCAGCTAATAGCGGGAGGATGACAGATACGCAGTATTTT.

J is TRBJ1-5 and V is TRBV19; 9 bases fit TRBD1. Looked up from germline, CDR1 is LNHDA and CDR2 is SQIVND (reference sequence). Losses at the gene ends were 7 bases for V and 6 bases for J; bases not matched to a gene: 10. This CDR3 spans 15 amino acids. The CDR3 DNA reads TGTGCCAGTAAGGACACGACAGGGGGTGGTCAGCCCCAGCATTTT. This gives the protein CASKDTTGGGQPQHF.

This clone was seen a few times. The rearrangement joins TRBV29-1 to TRBJ2-6; 7 positions agree with TRBD2. From germline, CDR1 is SQVTM and CDR2 ANQGSEA. V lost 7 bases, J lost 2 bases, and 2 bases stayed unmatched. The CDR3 is 13 residues long. The CDR3 region has the DNA TGCAGCGCTGGGGGGGCTGGGGCCAACGTCCTGACTTTC. Its translation is CSAGGAGANVLTF.

CDR3 bases: TGTGCCAGCACACCGGGACTAGCTTACGAGCAGTTCTTC. Translated: CASTPGLAYEQFF. V gene TRBV6-5 combines with J gene TRBJ2-1; 9 nucleotides align to TRBD2. Germline V gene data show CDR1 as MNHEY and CDR2 as SVGAGI. Trimming took 7 bases from V and 10 from J; bases not matched to a gene: 8. CDR3 length equals 13 residues.

This clone was seen a handful of times. This chain connects TRBV7-2 to TRBJ2-1, with a possible D match to TRBD1 (5 bases). CDR1 and CDR2 from the germline V gene are SGHTA and FQGNSA. The CDR3 has 13 amino acids. V shed 5 bases and J shed 6 bases, with 11 bases lying between them. The CDR3 reads CASSPGHLNEQFF. Here the CDR3 DNA reads TGTGCCAGCAGCCCAGGACACCTCAATGAGCAGTTCTTC.

The chain couples TRBV5-6 to TRBJ2-1, with 10 bases identical to TRBD1. The CDR3 consists of 15 residues. The germline gives CDR1 SGHDT, CDR2 YYEEEE. The junction had 3 bases not matched to a gene; V was cut back by 2 bases and J by 4 bases. The CDR3 sequence is CASSFRDRGYNEQFF. The CDR3 bases are TGTGCCAGCAGCTTCCGGGACAGGGGATACAATGAGCAGTTCTTC.

This chain uses TRBV6-4 with TRBJ1-1; no firm D call. This CDR3 is built from 15 residues. V was pared by 6 bases and J by 3 bases, with 17 bases between. Per germline, CDR1 MRHNA and CDR2 SNTAGT. The CDR3 DNA is TGTGCCAGCAGCGAGGACCGAGGGCAGGACACTGAAGCTTTCTTT. Amino acids: CASSEDRGQDTEAFF.

J is TRBJ2-7 and V is TRBV10-3; maybe TRBD1 (5 bases). The CDR3 is made up of 15 amino acids. Trimming shortened V by 0 bases and J by 2 bases, and 11 bases separated the two germline ends. The V gene's germline CDR1 is ENHRY and CDR2 SYGVKD. The CDR3 spells CAISESGRAAYEQYF. DNA of the CDR3: TGTGCCATCAGTGAGTCGGGCAGGGCTGCCTACGAGCAGTACTTC.

J is TRBJ1-6 and V is TRBV9; the D is unclear. Trimming took off 0 bases at V and 9 bases at J, with 16 bases between the two ends. This CDR3 spans 16 amino acids. Germline-derived CDR1 and CDR2 are SGDLS and YYNGEE. The CDR3 is CASSVEDTSLGSPLHF. The CDR3 bases are TGTGCCAGCAGCGTAGAAGACACGAGCCTCGGTTCACCCCTCCACTTT.

J is TRBJ1-2 and V is TRBV7-8, with TRBD1 matching 8 bases. The V and J ends lost 5 bases and 4 bases, in that order; junction bases with no gene match: 6. The CDR3 covers 14 residues. The germline V gene encodes CDR1 SGHVS and CDR2 FQNEAQ. Here the CDR3 reads CASSLGTGPYGYTF. CDR3 nucleotide sequence: TGTGCCAGCAGCCTAGGGACAGGCCCCTATGGCTACACCTTC. Together with reference TRBV7-8 and TRBJ1-2, the CDR3 gives the full variable domain: GAGVSQSPRYKVAKRGQDVALRCDPISGHVSLFWYQQALGQGPEFLTYFQNEAQLDKSGLPSDRFFAERPEGSVSTLKIQRTQQEDSAVYLCASSLGTGPYGYTFGSGTRLTVV.